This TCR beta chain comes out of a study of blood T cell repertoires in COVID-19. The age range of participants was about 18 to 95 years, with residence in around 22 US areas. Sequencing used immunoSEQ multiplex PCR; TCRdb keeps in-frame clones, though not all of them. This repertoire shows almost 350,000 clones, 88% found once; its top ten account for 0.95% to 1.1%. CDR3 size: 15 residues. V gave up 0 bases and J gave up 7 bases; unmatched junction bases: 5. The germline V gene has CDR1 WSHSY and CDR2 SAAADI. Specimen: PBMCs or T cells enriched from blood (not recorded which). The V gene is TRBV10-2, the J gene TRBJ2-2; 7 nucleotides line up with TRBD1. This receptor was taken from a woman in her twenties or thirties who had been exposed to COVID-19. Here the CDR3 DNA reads TGCGCCAGCAGTGAGTCAGGGGGCGCGGGCGGGGAGCTGTTTTTT. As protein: CASSESGGAGGELFF.